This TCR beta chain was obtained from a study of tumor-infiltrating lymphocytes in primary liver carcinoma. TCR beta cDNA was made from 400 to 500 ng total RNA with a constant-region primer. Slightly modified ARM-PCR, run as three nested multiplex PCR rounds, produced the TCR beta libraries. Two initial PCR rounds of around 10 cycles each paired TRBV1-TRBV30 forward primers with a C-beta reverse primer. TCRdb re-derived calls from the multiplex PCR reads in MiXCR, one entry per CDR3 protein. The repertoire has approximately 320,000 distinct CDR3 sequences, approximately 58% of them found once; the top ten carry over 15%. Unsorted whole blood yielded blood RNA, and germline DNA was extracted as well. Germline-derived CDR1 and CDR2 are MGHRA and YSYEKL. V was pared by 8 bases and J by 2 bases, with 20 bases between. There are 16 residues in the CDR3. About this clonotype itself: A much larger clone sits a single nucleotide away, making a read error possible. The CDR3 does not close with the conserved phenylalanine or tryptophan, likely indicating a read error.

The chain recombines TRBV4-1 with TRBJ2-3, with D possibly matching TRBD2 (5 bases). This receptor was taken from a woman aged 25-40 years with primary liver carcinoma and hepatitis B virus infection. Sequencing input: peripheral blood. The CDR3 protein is CASSRRYSGNTDTQYS. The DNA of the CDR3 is TGCGCCAGCTCCCGCCGGTACAGCGGAAACACAGATACGCAGTATTCT.